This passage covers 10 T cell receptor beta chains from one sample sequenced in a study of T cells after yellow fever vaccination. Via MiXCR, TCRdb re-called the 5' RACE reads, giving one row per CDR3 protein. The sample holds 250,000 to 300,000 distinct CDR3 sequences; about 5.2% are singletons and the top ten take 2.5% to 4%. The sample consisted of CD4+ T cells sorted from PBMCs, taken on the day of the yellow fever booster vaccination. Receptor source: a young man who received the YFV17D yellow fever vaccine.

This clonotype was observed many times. CDR3 sequence: CATSDLGEADTQYF. The DNA of the CDR3 is TGTGCCACCAGTGATTTGGGGGAGGCAGATACGCAGTATTTT. This sequence joins TRBV24-1 and TRBJ2-3, with D possibly matching TRBD2 (6 bases). CDR1 is KGHDR, CDR2 SFDVKD, per germline. V shed 0 bases and J shed 4 bases, with 7 bases lying between them. This CDR3 is built from 14 residues.

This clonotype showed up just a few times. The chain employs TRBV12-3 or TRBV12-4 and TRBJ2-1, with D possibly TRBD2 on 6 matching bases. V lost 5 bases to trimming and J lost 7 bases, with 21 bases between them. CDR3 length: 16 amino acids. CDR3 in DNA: TGTGCCAGCAGTCGCCCCCCCGGGACTGCCACGAATGAGCAGTTCTTC. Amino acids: CASSRPPGTATNEQFF.

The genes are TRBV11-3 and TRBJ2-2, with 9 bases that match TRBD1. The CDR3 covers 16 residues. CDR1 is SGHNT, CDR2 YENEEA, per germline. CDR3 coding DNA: TGTGCGAGCGGGGTAACGACAGGGGGTCCCACCGGGGAGCTGTTTTTT. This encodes CASGVTTGGPTGELFF. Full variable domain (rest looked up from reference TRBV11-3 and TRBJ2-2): EAGVVQSPRYKIIEKKQPVAFWCNPISGHNTLYWYLQNLGQGPELLIRYENEEAVDDSQLPKDRFSAERLKGVDSTLKIQPAELGDSAVYLCASGVTTGGPTGELFFGEGSRLTVL.

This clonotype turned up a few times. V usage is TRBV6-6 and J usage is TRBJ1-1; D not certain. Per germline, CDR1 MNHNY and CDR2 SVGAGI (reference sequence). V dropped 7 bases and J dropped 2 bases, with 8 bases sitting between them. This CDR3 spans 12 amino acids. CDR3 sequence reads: CASNVLNTEAFF. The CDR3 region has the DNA TGTGCCAGCAATGTTCTAAACACTGAAGCTTTCTTT.

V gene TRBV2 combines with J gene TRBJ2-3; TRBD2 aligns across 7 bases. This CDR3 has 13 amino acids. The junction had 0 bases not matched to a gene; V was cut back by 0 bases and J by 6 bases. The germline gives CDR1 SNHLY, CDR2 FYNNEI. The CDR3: CASSEAGGDTQYF. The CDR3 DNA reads TGTGCCAGCAGTGAAGCGGGGGGGGATACGCAGTATTTT.

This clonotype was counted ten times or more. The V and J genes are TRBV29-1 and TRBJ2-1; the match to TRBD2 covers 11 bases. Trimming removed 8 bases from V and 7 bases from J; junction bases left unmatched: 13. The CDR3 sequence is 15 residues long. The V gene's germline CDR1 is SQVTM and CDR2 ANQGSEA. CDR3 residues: CSLSLAGGLGNEQFF. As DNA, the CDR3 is TGCAGCCTTTCGTTAGCGGGGGGGCTTGGGAATGAGCAGTTCTTC.

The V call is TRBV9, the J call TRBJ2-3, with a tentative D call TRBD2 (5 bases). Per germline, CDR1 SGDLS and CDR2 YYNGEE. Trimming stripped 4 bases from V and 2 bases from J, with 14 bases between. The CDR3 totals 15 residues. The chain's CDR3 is CASSLRTGNTDTQYF. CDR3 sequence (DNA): TGTGCCAGCAGCTTGCGGACGGGAAACACAGATACGCAGTATTTT.

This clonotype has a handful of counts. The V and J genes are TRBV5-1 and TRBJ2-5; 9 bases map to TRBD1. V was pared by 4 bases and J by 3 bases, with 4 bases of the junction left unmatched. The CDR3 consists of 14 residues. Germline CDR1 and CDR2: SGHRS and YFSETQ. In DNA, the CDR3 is TGCGCCAGCAGCACAGGGGGCACGGAAGAGACCCAGTACTTC. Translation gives CASSTGGTEETQYF.

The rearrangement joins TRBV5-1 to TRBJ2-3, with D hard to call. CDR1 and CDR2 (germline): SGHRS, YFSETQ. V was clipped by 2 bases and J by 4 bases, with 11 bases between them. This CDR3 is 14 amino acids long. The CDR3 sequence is CASSFLGPADTQYF. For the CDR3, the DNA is TGCGCCAGCAGCTTTCTCGGACCCGCAGATACGCAGTATTTT.

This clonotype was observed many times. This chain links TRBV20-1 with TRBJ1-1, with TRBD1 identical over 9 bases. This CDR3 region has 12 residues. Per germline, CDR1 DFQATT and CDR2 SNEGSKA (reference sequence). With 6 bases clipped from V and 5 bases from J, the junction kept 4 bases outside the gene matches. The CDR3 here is CSARQGGTEAFF. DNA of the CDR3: TGCAGTGCACGACAGGGGGGAACTGAAGCTTTCTTT.